The 29 T cell receptor beta chains below were found in one sample sequenced in a study of cytomegalovirus exposure and HLA in healthy donors. It was with 60 Vbeta and 13 Jbeta primers that the PCR ran. Assay: immunoSEQ multiplex PCR; the TCRdb copy retains only in-frame clones and omits some. The data contain 150,000 to 200,000 clones, roughly 80% of them singletons. Sequencing input: PBMCs. Every receptor here comes from a male donor in good health and CMV-seronegative.

The chain employs TRBV7-3 and TRBJ2-2, with D perhaps TRBD2 (5 bases). The CDR3 extends over 14 amino acids. Trimming took off 3 bases at V and 0 bases at J, with 5 bases between the two ends. CDR1 SGHTA and CDR2 FQGTGA come from the germline V gene. The CDR3 here is CASSFGANTGELFF. CDR3 sequence (DNA): TGTGCCAGCAGCTTCGGGGCGAACACCGGGGAGCTGTTTTTT.

This clone was counted a single time. The rearrangement joins TRBV28 to TRBJ2-7; 8 positions match TRBD1. The J segment lost 1 base and the V segment lost 1 base, leaving 3 bases of the junction unmatched. The CDR3 is 15 residues long. Germline CDR1 MDHEN, CDR2 SYDVKM. CDR3 nucleotides: TGTGCCAGCAGTTTATTCGGGACAGGTTCCTACGAGCAGTACTTC. Translating it yields CASSLFGTGSYEQYF.

This chain uses TRBV25-1 with TRBJ2-7, with a possible D match to TRBD1 (6 bases). Trimming left V 2 bases short and J 1 base short, with 9 bases between. The CDR3 is made up of 14 amino acids. Germline lookup yields CDR1 MGHDK and CDR2 SYGVNS. CDR3 sequence (DNA): TGTGCCAGCAGTGAAGGAACAGGGTCCTACGAGCAGTACTTC. Translating it yields CASSEGTGSYEQYF.

This sequence joins TRBV18 and TRBJ2-3; 7 nucleotides agree with TRBD2. CDR1 and CDR2 from the germline V gene are KGHSH and LQKENI. With 3 bases clipped from V and 2 bases from J, the junction kept 5 bases outside the gene matches. The CDR3 spans 15 residues. CDR3 nucleotide sequence: TGTGCCAGCTCACCCGGCCTAGCGGCCACAGATACGCAGTATTTT. Its protein product is CASSPGLAATDTQYF.

The chain is built from TRBV10-3 and TRBJ1-6; D might be TRBD1 (5 bases). The V gene lost 6 bases and the J gene lost 5 bases, with 11 bases spanning the gap. This CDR3 is 14 amino acids long. Germline loops: CDR1 ENHRY, CDR2 SYGVKD. The CDR3 region has the DNA TGTGCCATCAGGGGCGGGGCAGATAATTCACCCCTCCACTTT. As protein: CAIRGGADNSPLHF.

The chain links TRBV6-6 to TRBJ2-7; the match to TRBD1 covers 9 bases. The CDR3 extends over 15 amino acids. Per the germline V gene, CDR1 is MNHNY and CDR2 is SVGAGI (reference sequence). V lost 6 bases, J lost 5 bases, and 11 bases stayed unmatched. The CDR3 is CASRSSGTGRDEQYF. In nucleotides, the CDR3 is TGTGCCAGCAGATCCTCCGGGACAGGGAGAGACGAGCAGTACTTC.

This clone has just one count. This chain uses TRBV5-4 with TRBJ1-4, with TRBD1 matching over 8 bases. The CDR3 runs 14 residues. After removal of 0 bases from V and 7 bases from J, the junction contained 2 bases not matched to a gene. CDR1 is SGHNT and CDR2 is YYREEE in the germline V gene (reference sequence). CDR3 sequence reads: CASSLGQGAEKLFF. The CDR3 bases are TGTGCCAGCAGCTTGGGGCAGGGGGCTGAAAAACTGTTTTTT.

This chain links TRBV7-9 with TRBJ2-5; the D gene is possibly TRBD2 (5 bases). V lost 1 base and J lost 1, with 10 bases in between. Germline assignment: CDR1 SEHNR and CDR2 FQNEAQ (reference sequence). This CDR3 comprises 15 residues. The CDR3, as DNA: TGTGCCAGCAGCTTAGGGGCCGGGGTCCAAGAGACCCAGTACTTC. Its translation is CASSLGAGVQETQYF.

This clone was counted only a few times. The V and J genes are TRBV7-3 and TRBJ2-2; unclear D gene. CDR3 length equals 11 residues. Germline-derived CDR1 and CDR2 are SGHTA and FQGTGA. The V gene lost 3 bases and the J gene lost 7 bases, with 3 bases spanning the gap. The chain's CDR3 is CASSFNGELFF. The CDR3 region has the DNA TGTGCCAGCAGCTTTAACGGGGAGCTGTTTTTT.

The chain employs TRBV27 and TRBJ2-1, with TRBD2 matching 13 bases. The CDR3 runs 15 residues. Germline CDR1 is MNHEY and CDR2 is SMNVEV (reference sequence). The trim removed 6 bases at V and 5 bases at J, leaving 4 bases unmatched. CDR3 in amino acids: CASRMGLAGNNEQFF. The DNA for the CDR3 is TGTGCCAGCAGAATGGGACTAGCGGGAAACAATGAGCAGTTCTTC.

V usage is TRBV28 and J usage is TRBJ1-2; no clear D gene. CDR1 MDHEN and CDR2 SYDVKM come from the germline V gene. This CDR3 region has 13 residues. Between the trimmed V and J ends, which lost 4 bases and 4 bases, there was a span of 10 bases. CDR3 in amino acids: CASSSGSRYGYTF. The CDR3, as DNA: TGTGCCAGCAGTTCGGGATCTCGCTATGGCTACACCTTC.

The genes are TRBV6-1 and TRBJ2-5, with 10 bases matching TRBD2. Germline lookup yields CDR1 MNHNS and CDR2 SASEGT. The CDR3 has 15 residues. The V and J ends lost 7 bases and 4 bases, in that order; junction bases with no gene match: 9. The DNA of the CDR3 is TGTGCCAGCACCGCAGCGGGAGGGCACTCAGAGACCCAGTACTTC. Protein product: CASTAAGGHSETQYF.

V gene TRBV4-1 combines with J gene TRBJ1-4, with a possible D match to TRBD1 (6 bases). Germline CDR1 reads MGHRA; CDR2 reads YSYEKL. Trimming shortened V by 3 bases and J by 8 bases, and 19 bases separated the two germline ends. CDR3 length: 16 residues. The CDR3: CASSQVGGQLDEKLFF. The CDR3 bases are TGCGCCAGCAGCCAGGTGGGGGGGCAATTGGACGAAAAACTGTTTTTT.

This rearrangement joins TRBV5-4 to TRBJ2-5; 13 positions agree with TRBD2. The CDR3 loop spans 16 amino acids. With V trimmed by 1 base and J by 4 bases, 4 bases remained unmatched. Germline V gives CDR1 SGHNT, CDR2 YYREEE (reference sequence). The CDR3 here is CASSLPRLAGGETQYF. In DNA, the CDR3 is TGTGCCAGCAGCTTGCCCCGACTAGCGGGGGGAGAGACCCAGTACTTC.

V usage is TRBV6-6 and J usage is TRBJ1-1; TRBD1 might be the D (6 bases). The germline V gene has CDR1 MNHNY and CDR2 SVGAGI (reference sequence). This CDR3 region has 13 residues. V was pared by 5 bases and J by 3 bases, with 10 bases between. Written as DNA, the CDR3 is TGTGCCAGCAGTCCATACAGGGACACTGAAGCTTTCTTT. Its translation is CASSPYRDTEAFF.

This clone showed up just once. This chain uses TRBV4-1 with TRBJ2-5; no definite D call. The CDR3 is made up of 17 amino acids. V dropped 0 bases and J dropped 1 base, with 15 bases sitting between them. Germline V gene data show CDR1 as MGHRA and CDR2 as YSYEKL. CDR3 nucleotides: TGCGCCAGCAGCCAAGAGGCTTTGCAGGCATCCCAAGAGACCCAGTACTTC. Protein product: CASSQEALQASQETQYF.

The genes are TRBV19 and TRBJ2-5; possibly TRBD1 for D (5 bases). Germline loops: CDR1 LNHDA, CDR2 SQIVND (reference sequence). The CDR3 runs to 14 residues. Trimming removed 1 base at V and 7 bases at J, with 13 bases between. CDR3 sequence: CASSIAAGYVTQYF. The CDR3 nucleotides read TGTGCCAGTAGTATAGCGGCAGGGTATGTGACCCAGTACTTC.

This chain links TRBV5-1 with TRBJ2-5, with 7 positions matching TRBD2. V lost 0 bases to trimming and J lost 1 base; unmatched junction nucleotides: 6. CDR1 is SGHRS and CDR2 is YFSETQ in the germline V gene. The CDR3 is 16 amino acids. The CDR3 bases are TGCGCCAGCAGCTTGGGGCAGGGAGGGAGCCAAGAGACCCAGTACTTC. This translates into CASSLGQGGSQETQYF.

As regards this clone: This likely comes from a read error, as the CDR3 has no conserved phenylalanine or tryptophan at its end. This chain joins TRBV4-3 and TRBJ2-7, with D perhaps matching TRBD2 (6 bases). Trimming removed 0 bases at V and 6 bases at J, with 12 bases between. Per the germline V gene, CDR1 is LGHNA and CDR2 is YSLEER. The CDR3 length is 14 residues. In nucleotides, the CDR3 is TGCGCCAGCAGCCAAGATGAGGAGGGCGGCGAGCAGTACCTC. It specifies CASSQDEEGGEQYL.

A single count supports this clone. The chain links TRBV4-2 to TRBJ2-7; TRBD1 might be the D (6 bases). V was shortened by 1 base and J by 3 bases, with 16 bases between the two germline ends. CDR3 length: 16 amino acids. The germline gives CDR1 LGHNA, CDR2 YNFKEQ. CDR3 DNA sequence: TGTGCCAGCAGCCAAGTGGTCGGCCAGGGGAACTACGAGCAGTACTTC. Its translation: CASSQVVGQGNYEQYF.

The J gene is TRBJ2-7, the V gene TRBV27; TRBD1 matches 7 bases. CDR3 length equals 16 residues. Trimming removed 2 bases from V and 3 bases from J; junction bases left unmatched: 10. Germline assignment: CDR1 MNHEY and CDR2 SMNVEV (reference sequence). For the CDR3, the DNA is TGTGCCAGCAGTTTAAACCCCTCGACAGGGATCTACGAGCAGTACTTC. This translates into CASSLNPSTGIYEQYF.

The chain is built from TRBV9 and TRBJ2-2; 7 nucleotides match TRBD1. The trim removed 3 bases at V and 4 bases at J, leaving 3 bases unmatched. Germline CDR1 reads SGDLS; CDR2 reads YYNGEE. The CDR3 contains 14 residues. CDR3 in DNA: TGTGCCAGCAGCGGGGACAGAGCCACCGGGGAGCTGTTTTTT. Its translation is CASSGDRATGELFF.

The chain combines TRBV7-8 with TRBJ2-7; D is perhaps TRBD2 (6 bases). The CDR3 consists of 13 residues. Germline lookup yields CDR1 SGHVS and CDR2 FQNEAQ. Trimming took 5 bases from V and 1 from J, leaving 9 bases between them. In DNA, the CDR3 is TGTGCCAGCAGCCCCGGGGGATCCTACGAGCAGTACTTC. Its translation is CASSPGGSYEQYF.

This chain links TRBV5-6 with TRBJ2-5; 10 bases are shared with TRBD1. TRBJ2-7 matches the DNA end more closely, so the J call is doubtful. Germline CDR1 SGHDT, CDR2 YYEEEE. CDR3 length: 15 residues. CDR3 DNA sequence: TGTGCCAGCAGCTGGGACAGGGGAGGTACCTACGAGCAGTACTTC. Residues: CASSWDRGGTYEQYF.

This chain links TRBV27 with TRBJ1-1, with unresolved D. The V end was cut by 3 bases, the J end by 5 bases, with 10 bases between. Germline V gene data show CDR1 as MNHEY and CDR2 as SMNVEV (reference sequence). The CDR3 totals 13 residues. The CDR3 coding sequence is TGTGCCAGCAGTTTTGGGAGGCGGACTGAAGCTTTCTTT. Its protein product is CASSFGRRTEAFF.

The chain recombines TRBV19 with TRBJ2-2; 11 positions match TRBD1. Germline CDR1 LNHDA, CDR2 SQIVND (reference sequence). V shed 1 base and J 5 bases; nucleotides not matched to a gene: 6. The CDR3 length is 17 residues. DNA for the CDR3: TGTGCCAGTAGTATAGCCCTGGGACAGGGGGGGACCGGGGAGCTGTTTTTT. Translation gives CASSIALGQGGTGELFF.

The J gene is TRBJ2-3, the V gene TRBV9; 15 positions match TRBD2. CDR1 and CDR2 from the germline V gene are SGDLS and YYNGEE. V lost 3 bases to trimming and J lost 1 base; unmatched junction nucleotides: 6. This CDR3 is built from 18 residues. In DNA, the CDR3 is TGTGCCAGCAGCGATGGGACTAGCGGGGGGTTTCGCACAGATACGCAGTATTTT. Translating gives CASSDGTSGGFRTDTQYF. The whole variable domain, filled in from reference TRBV9 and TRBJ2-3, reads DSGVTQTPKHLITATGQRVTLRCSPRSGDLSVYWYQQSLDQGLQFLIQYYNGEERAKGNILERFSAQQFPDLHSELNLSSLELGDSALYFCASSDGTSGGFRTDTQYFGPGTRLTVL.

The chain joins TRBV25-1 to TRBJ2-2, with 7 positions matching TRBD1. Germline V gene data show CDR1 as MGHDK and CDR2 as SYGVNS. J lost 6 bases, V lost 6 bases, and 10 bases had no gene match. The CDR3 loop spans 15 amino acids. CDR3 amino acids: CASRPSRTGPGELFF. The CDR3, as DNA: TGTGCCAGCAGACCCAGCCGGACAGGCCCCGGGGAGCTGTTTTTT.

The J gene is TRBJ2-5, the V gene TRBV4-1, with D possibly TRBD2 on 5 matching bases. Germline V gene sequence: CDR1 MGHRA, CDR2 YSYEKL. Trimming took off 2 bases at V and 2 bases at J, with 12 bases between the two ends. There are 15 residues in the CDR3. The CDR3 spells CASSQFGLKQETQYF. CDR3 coding DNA: TGCGCCAGCAGCCAATTCGGACTCAAACAAGAGACCCAGTACTTC.